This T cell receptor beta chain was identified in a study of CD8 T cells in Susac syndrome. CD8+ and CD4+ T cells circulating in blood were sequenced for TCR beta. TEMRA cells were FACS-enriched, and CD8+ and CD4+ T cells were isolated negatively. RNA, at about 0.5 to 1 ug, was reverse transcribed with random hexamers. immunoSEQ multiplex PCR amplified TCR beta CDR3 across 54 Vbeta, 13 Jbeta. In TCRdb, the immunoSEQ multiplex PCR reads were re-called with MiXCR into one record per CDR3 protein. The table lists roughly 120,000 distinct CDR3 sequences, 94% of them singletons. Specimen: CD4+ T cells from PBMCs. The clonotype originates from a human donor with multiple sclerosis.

This CDR3 reads CASSLTRESRGEQYF. CDR3 DNA: TGTGCCAGCAGCTTGACGCGGGAGAGCCGCGGCGAGCAGTACTTC. The chain joins TRBV5-6 to TRBJ2-7; 7 bases align to TRBD2. The CDR3 contains 15 residues. V was clipped by 1 base and J by 6 bases; unmatched bases: 10. The germline CDR1 and CDR2 sequences are SGHDT and YYEEEE. The variable domain in full, completed from reference TRBV5-6 and TRBJ2-7, reads DAGVTQSPTHLIKTRGQQVTLRCSPKSGHDTVSWYQQALGQGPQFIFQYYEEEERQRGNFPDRFSGHQFPNYSSELNVNALLLGDSALYLCASSLTRESRGEQYFGPGTRLTVT.